These T cell receptor beta chains were read from a single sample in a study of cytomegalovirus exposure and HLA in healthy donors. Repertoires were generated with immunoSEQ multiplex PCR, while TCRdb's copy carries only in-frame clones and drops some. The sample has roughly 150,000 clones, around 9.7% seen once; the top ten hold approximately 1.7%. The sequenced sample was PBMCs. The receptors originated from a man aged 50 to 60 in good health and CMV-seronegative. The CDR3 runs from the conserved cysteine through the conserved F or W. D genes are given only for firm matches. Some rows mark clone size as missing; the rest say once, few, many or name a class of expanded clone.

-	TRBJ2-2	-	TRBV5-4	TGTGCCAGCAGCTTGGGGGCAGGCCCCGGGGAGCTGTTTTTT	CASSLGAGPGELFF
TRBD1	TRBJ2-1	few	TRBV18	TGTGCCAGCTCACCCGTCGGGACAGGGGGTTATGAGCAGTTCTTC	CASSPVGTGGYEQFF
TRBD1	TRBJ1-4	few	TRBV30	TGTGCCTGGAGGGGGACCGGGACAGGGAATGAAAAACTGTTTTTT	CAWRGTGTGNEKLFF
TRBD1	TRBJ1-1	-	TRBV27	TGTGCCAGCAGCAGACAGGGGGACACTGAAGCTTTCTTT	CASSRQGDTEAFF
TRBD2	TRBJ2-2	many	TRBV30	TGTGCCTGGACTAGCGGGAGATGGGACACCGGGGAGCTGTTTTTT	CAWTSGRWDTGELFF
-	TRBJ1-2	-	TRBV5-1	TGCGCCAGCAGCTCGACACCTGGACAAGTCGGCTACACCTTC	CASSSTPGQVGYTF
TRBD2	TRBJ2-3	few	TRBV9	TGTGCCAGCACCACGCGGGGGGGTTTAAAAACAGATACGCAGTATTTT	CASTTRGGLKTDTQYF
TRBD2	TRBJ2-1	-	TRBV6-6	TGTGCCAGCATTCCCGGGACTACACACCATGTGCAGTTCTTC	CASIPGTTHHVQFF
-	TRBJ1-1	-	TRBV5-6	TGTGCCAGCAGCTTGATCCGGGGGGCACTTACTGAAGCTTTCTTT	CASSLIRGALTEAFF
TRBD1	TRBJ1-5	-	TRBV5-1	TGCGCCAGCAGCTTGTACCGAACAGGGGGCCTTTATCAGCCCCAGCATTTT	CASSLYRTGGLYQPQHF
TRBD2	TRBJ2-7	-	TRBV5-1	TGCGCCAGCAGCCAAGCGGGAGCCACCTACGAGCAGTACTTC	CASSQAGATYEQYF
-	TRBJ2-3	-	TRBV20-1	TGCAGTGCCGAGGGGGCAGATACGCAGTATTTT	CSAEGADTQYF
-	TRBJ2-1	-	TRBV29-1	TGCAGCTTAGAGAACTACAATGAGCAGTTCTTC	CSLENYNEQFF
TRBD2	TRBJ2-1	few	TRBV29-1	TGCAGCCTGGGGTTTATAGCGGGGGGCAGGGGTGAGCAGTTCTTC	CSLGFIAGGRGEQFF
-	TRBJ2-2	few	TRBV7-9	TGTGCCAGCAGCCCTAGCGCAGGAGCCGGCACCGGGGAGCTGTTTTTT	CASSPSAGAGTGELFF
-	TRBJ1-4	-	TRBV7-9	TGTGCCAGCAGCTTAGTGAACACCCCAACTAATGAAAAACTGTTTTTT	CASSLVNTPTNEKLFF
-	TRBJ1-1	-	TRBV9	TGTGCCAGCAGCGCTGGACAGAGGAACACTGAAGCTTTCTTT	CASSAGQRNTEAFF
-	TRBJ2-3	-	TRBV6-5	TGTGCCAGCAGTTACGGGGGGAACACAGATACGCAGTATTTT	CASSYGGNTDTQYF
TRBD2	TRBJ2-7	-	TRBV19	TGTGCCAGTAGTGCATCAAGGGGGTACCGGGAGGGTATCTACGAGCAGTACTTC	CASSASRGYREGIYEQYF
TRBD1	TRBJ1-6	few	TRBV7-9	TGTGCCAGCAGCTCGGGGGGGACAGGGGCCCTAAATTCACCCCTCCACTTT	CASSSGGTGALNSPLHF
-	TRBJ1-2	few	TRBV20-1	TGCAGTGCTAGGAGGGAGGGCGGCTACACCTTC	CSARREGGYTF
-	TRBJ1-1	few	TRBV6-5	TGTGCCAGCAGTCCACTAAACCTGAACACTGAAGCTTTCTTT	CASSPLNLNTEAFF
-	TRBJ1-3	few	TRBV10-3	TGTGCCATTCCCCCGGGAAACACCATATATTTT	CAIPPGNTIYF
-	TRBJ2-7	-	TRBV28	TGTGCCAGCAGTTTATTAGGGGCCCCCTACGAGCAGTACTTC	CASSLLGAPYEQYF
TRBD1	TRBJ1-1	few	TRBV5-5	TGTGCCAGCAGCCTTGGTGCAGGGGGCGTCACTGAAGCTTTCTTT	CASSLGAGGVTEAFF
TRBD1	TRBJ1-5	few	TRBV2	TGTGCCAGCAGCGGACAGGGCAGAAATCAGCCCCAGCATTTT	CASSGQGRNQPQHF
TRBD1	TRBJ1-6	once	TRBV28	TGTGCCAGCACCCCTGGGACAGGGAACGGAGATATGGGATATAATTCACCCCTCCACTTT	CASTPGTGNGDMGYNSPLHF
TRBD1	TRBJ2-3	-	TRBV10-1	TGCGCCAGCAGTTCCGGGACAGGGGATACGCAGTATTTT	CASSSGTGDTQYF
-	TRBJ2-1	-	TRBV10-3	TGTGCCATCAGTGAGGGGCTATACAATGAGCAGTTCTTC	CAISEGLYNEQFF
-	TRBJ1-1	few	TRBV6-5	TGTGCCAGCAGACAACCGACCGGGAGCACTGAAGCTTTCTTT	CASRQPTGSTEAFF
TRBD1	TRBJ2-3	few	TRBV6-1	TGTGCCAGCAGTGAGGGACAGGGGGCTACAGATACGCAGTATTTT	CASSEGQGATDTQYF